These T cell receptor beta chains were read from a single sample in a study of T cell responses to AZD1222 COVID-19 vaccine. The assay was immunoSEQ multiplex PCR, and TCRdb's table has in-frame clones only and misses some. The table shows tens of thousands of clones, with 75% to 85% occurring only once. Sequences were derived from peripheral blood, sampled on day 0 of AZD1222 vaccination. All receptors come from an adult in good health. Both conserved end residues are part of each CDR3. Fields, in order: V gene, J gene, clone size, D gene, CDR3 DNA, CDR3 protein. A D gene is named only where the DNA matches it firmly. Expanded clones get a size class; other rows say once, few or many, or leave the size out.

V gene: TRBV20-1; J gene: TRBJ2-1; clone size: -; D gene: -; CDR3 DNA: TGCAGTGCTAGTGTAGGGGGGCCCGGTCGGGGACAGTTCTTC; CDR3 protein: CSASVGGPGRGQFF
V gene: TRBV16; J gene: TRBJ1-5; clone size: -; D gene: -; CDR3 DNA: TGTGCCAGCAGCCAAGGGGGGGGAAATCAGCCCCAGCATTTT; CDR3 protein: CASSQGGGNQPQHF
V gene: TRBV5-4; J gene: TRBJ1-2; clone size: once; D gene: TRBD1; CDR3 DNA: TGTGCCAGCAGCTCGGGACAGGGGGAAATCTATGGCTACACCTTC; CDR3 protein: CASSSGQGEIYGYTF
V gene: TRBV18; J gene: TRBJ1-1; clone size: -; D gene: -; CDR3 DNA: TGTGCCAGCTCACCTCAGGAGGGGACTGAAGCTTTCTTT; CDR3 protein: CASSPQEGTEAFF
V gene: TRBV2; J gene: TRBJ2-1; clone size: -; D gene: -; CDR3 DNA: TGTGCCAGCCGGGACACCTCCTACAATGAGCAGTTCTTC; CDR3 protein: CASRDTSYNEQFF
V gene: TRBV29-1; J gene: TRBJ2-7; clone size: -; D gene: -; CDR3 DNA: TGCAGCGTTGTGGCAGATGACTCCTACGAGCAGTACTTC; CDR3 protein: CSVVADDSYEQYF
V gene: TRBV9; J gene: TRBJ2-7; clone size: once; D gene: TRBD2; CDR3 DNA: TGTGCCAGCAGCAAGGGGACTAGTTCGTACGAGCAGTACTTC; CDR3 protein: CASSKGTSSYEQYF
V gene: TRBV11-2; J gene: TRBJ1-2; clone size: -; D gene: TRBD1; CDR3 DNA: TGTGCCAGCAGCGACACAGGACAGGGCTATAGCGGCTACACCTTC; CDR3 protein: CASSDTGQGYSGYTF
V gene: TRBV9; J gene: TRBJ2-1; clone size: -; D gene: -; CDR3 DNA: TGTGCCAGCAGCGCGTACTTCTATGAGCAGTTCTTC; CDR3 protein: CASSAYFYEQFF
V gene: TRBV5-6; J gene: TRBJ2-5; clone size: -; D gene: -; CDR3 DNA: TGTGCCAGCAGCTTTACCGGGCGAGAGACCCAGTACTTC; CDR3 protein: CASSFTGRETQYF
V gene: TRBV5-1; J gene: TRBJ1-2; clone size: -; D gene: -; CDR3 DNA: TGCGCCAGCAGCCCTGGGACATCGAACTATGGCTACACCTTC; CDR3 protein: CASSPGTSNYGYTF
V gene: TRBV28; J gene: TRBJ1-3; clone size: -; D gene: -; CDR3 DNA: TGTGCCAGCAGTCCCCTTCGGGCAGGGAGTGAGAACACCATATATTTT; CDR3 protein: CASSPLRAGSENTIYF
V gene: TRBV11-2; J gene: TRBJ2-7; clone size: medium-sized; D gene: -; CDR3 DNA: TGTGCCAGCAGCTTAGGGTTAAGTAGGTACGAGCAGTACTTC; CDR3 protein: CASSLGLSRYEQYF
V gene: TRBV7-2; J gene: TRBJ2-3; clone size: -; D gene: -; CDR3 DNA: TGTGCCAGCAGCCTACAAGGGACTTCTGTTCCAGATACGCAGTATTTT; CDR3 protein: CASSLQGTSVPDTQYF
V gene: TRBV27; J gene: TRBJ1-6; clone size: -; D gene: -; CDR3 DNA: TGTGCCAGCAGTCCAGAAGGGTTTCCCCATTCACCCCTCCACTTT; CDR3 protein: CASSPEGFPHSPLHF
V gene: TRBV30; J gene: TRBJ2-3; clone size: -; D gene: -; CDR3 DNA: TGTGCCTGGATCATGCGGCGGGGCGCAGATACGCAGTATTTT; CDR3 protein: CAWIMRRGADTQYF
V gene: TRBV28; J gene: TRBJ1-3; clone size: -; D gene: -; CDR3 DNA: TGTGCCAGCTTTACAGGGACTGGAAACACCATATATTTT; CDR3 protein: CASFTGTGNTIYF
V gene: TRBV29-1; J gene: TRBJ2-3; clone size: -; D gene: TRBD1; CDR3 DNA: TGCAGCGTAACCGGGACAGCTAGCACAGATACGCAGTATTTT; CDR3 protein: CSVTGTASTDTQYF
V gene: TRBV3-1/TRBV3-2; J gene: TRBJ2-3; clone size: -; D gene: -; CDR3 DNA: TGTGCCAGCAGCGAGTTCCTTGGAAATACGCAGTATTTT; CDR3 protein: CASSEFLGNTQYF
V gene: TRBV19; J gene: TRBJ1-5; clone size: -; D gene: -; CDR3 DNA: TGTGCCAGTAGTATAGGGACAGACAATCAGCCCCAGCATTTT; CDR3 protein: CASSIGTDNQPQHF
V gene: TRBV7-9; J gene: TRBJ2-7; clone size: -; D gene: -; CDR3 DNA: TGTGCCAGCAGCGTGGACACCTCCTACGAGCAGTACTTC; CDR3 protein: CASSVDTSYEQYF
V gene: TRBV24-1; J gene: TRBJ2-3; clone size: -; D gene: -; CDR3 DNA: TGTGCCACCAGTGATTTTGGGTACACAGATACGCAGTATTTT; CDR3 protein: CATSDFGYTDTQYF
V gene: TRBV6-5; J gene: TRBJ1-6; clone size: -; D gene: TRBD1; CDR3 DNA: TGTGCCAGCACCACCGGGACAGTTAATTCACCCCTCCACTTT; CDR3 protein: CASTTGTVNSPLHF
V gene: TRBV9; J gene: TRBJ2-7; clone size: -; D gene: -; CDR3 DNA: TGTGCCAGCAGCGTAGGGGGTATCCACGAGCAGTACTTC; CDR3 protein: CASSVGGIHEQYF
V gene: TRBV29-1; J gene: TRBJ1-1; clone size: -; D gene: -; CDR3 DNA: TGCAGCGCTAGGGGACTTCAGGCTGAAGCTTTCTTT; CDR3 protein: CSARGLQAEAFF
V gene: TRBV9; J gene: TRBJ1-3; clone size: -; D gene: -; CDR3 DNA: TGTGCCAGCAGCGTAGTGGGAGGGGGTGGAAACACCATATATTTT; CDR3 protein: CASSVVGGGGNTIYF
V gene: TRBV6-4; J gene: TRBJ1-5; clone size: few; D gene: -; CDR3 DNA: TGTGCCAGCAGTGACTCGTTGGGAAGCCGGCCCCAGCATTTT; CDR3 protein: CASSDSLGSRPQHF
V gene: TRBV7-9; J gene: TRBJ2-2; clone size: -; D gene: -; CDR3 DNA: TGTGCCAGCAGCTCCGCCTCTACGGGGGAGCTGTTTTTT; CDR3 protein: CASSSASTGELFF
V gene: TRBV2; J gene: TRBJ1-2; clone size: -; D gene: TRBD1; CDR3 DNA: TGTGCCAGCAGTCAGGGGGGGTTCAATGGCTACACCTTC; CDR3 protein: CASSQGGFNGYTF
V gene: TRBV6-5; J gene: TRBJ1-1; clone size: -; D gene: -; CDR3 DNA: TGTGCCAGCAGAGCGGACGGCATTGAAGCTTTCTTT; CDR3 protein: CASRADGIEAFF
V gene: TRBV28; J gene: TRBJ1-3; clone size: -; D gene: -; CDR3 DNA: TGTGCCAGCAGTCAATATAACAGGGCCCCTGGAAACACCATATATTTT; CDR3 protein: CASSQYNRAPGNTIYF
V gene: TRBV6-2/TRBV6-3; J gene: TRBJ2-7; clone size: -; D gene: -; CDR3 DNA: TGTGCCAGCAGTCGCATAGGGGGGCCCTACGAGCAGTACTTC; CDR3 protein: CASSRIGGPYEQYF
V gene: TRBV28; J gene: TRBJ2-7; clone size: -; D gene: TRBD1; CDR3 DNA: TGTGCCAGCAGTTCCTCGGACAGGGGAAGACCCTACGAGCAGTACTTC; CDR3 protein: CASSSSDRGRPYEQYF
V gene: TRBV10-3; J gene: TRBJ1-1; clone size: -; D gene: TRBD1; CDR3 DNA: TGTGCCATCACCGGACAGGGGGCTCCTCAGGAAGCTTTCTTT; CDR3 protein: CAITGQGAPQEAFF
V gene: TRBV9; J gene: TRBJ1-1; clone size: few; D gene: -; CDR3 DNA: TGTGCCAGCAGCGAGTCCCCCCACACTGAAGCTTTCTTT; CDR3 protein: CASSESPHTEAFF
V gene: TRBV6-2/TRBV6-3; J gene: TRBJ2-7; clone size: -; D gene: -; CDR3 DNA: TGTGCCAGCAGTTACTCGAAGTGGGGTCCCTACGAGCAGTACTTC; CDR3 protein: CASSYSKWGPYEQYF
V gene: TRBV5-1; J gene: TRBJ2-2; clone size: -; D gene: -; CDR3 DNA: TGCGCCAGCAGTTGGGACGAACCGACCGGGGAGCTGTTTTTT; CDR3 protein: CASSWDEPTGELFF
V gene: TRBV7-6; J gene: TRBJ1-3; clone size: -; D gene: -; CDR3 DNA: TGTGCCAGCAGCTTAGGATTAGAGGCATTTGGAAACACCATATATTTT; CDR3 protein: CASSLGLEAFGNTIYF
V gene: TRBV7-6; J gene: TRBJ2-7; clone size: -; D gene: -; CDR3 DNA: TGTGCCAGCAGCGAAACAGGCTACGAGCAGTACTTC; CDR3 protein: CASSETGYEQYF
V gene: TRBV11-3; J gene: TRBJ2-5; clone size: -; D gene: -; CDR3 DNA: TGTGCCAGCAGCATAACTCATCAAGAGACCCAGTACTTC; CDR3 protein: CASSITHQETQYF
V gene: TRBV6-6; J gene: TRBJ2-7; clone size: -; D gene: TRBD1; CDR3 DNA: TGTGCCAGCAGTTACGGGACAGGGCTCTACGAGCAGTACTTC; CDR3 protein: CASSYGTGLYEQYF
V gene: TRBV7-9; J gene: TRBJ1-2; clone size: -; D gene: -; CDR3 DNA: TGTGCCAGCAGCTATCGTTTTGAAGAGGGCTACACCTTC; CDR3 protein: CASSYRFEEGYTF
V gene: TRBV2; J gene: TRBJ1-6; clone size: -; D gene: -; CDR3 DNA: TGTGCCAGCAGTGTGGGTCGCATCTCATTGCCACCCCTCCACTTT; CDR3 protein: CASSVGRISLPPLHF
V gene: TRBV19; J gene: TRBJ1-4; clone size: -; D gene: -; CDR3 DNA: TGTGCCAGTACTCAACCCGGGGGGCCTAAGGGGGAAAAACTGTTTTTT; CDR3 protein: CASTQPGGPKGEKLFF
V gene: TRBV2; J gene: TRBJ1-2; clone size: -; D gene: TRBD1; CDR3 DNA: TGTGCCAGCATGGCAGGGGGTATCTTCGCCTACACCTTC; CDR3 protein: CASMAGGIFAYTF
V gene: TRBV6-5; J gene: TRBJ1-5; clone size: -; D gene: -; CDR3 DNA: TGTGCCAGCAGTTACTCACAGTTTAGCAATCAGCCCCAGCATTTT; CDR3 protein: CASSYSQFSNQPQHF